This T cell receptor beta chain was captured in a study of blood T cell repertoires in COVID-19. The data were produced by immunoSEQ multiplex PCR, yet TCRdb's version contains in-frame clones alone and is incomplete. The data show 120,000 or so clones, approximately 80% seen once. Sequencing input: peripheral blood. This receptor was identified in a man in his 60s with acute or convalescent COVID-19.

CDR3 DNA: TGTGCCAGCAGCCCAAGGGGACAGTCAGGGAATGAGCAGTTCTTC. Protein: CASSPRGQSGNEQFF. V usage is TRBV11-3 and J usage is TRBJ2-1, with 7 bases lining up with TRBD1. J was trimmed by 7 bases and V by 5 bases; bases with no gene match: 11. CDR1 and CDR2 from the germline V gene are SGHNT and YENEEA. This CDR3 is built from 15 residues.